Following are 31 T cell receptor beta chains from one sample sequenced in a study of patients and donors after allogeneic stem cell transplantation. TCRdb re-derived calls from the RT-PCR reads in MiXCR, one entry per CDR3 protein. The sample has about 88,000 distinct CDR3 sequences, around 48% seen once. The sequencing sample was made of blood, either unsorted or a sorted T cell fraction (not recorded which). Source of these receptors: a human donor who was either an allogeneic HSCT recipient or a stem cell or donor lymphocyte infusion donor (not recorded which). It is not recorded whose cells these are; they may come from a transplant donor.

CDR3 nucleotide sequence: TGTGCCAGCAGCTCTGGGACTAGCGGGACCTACAATGAGCAGTTCTTC. Translation gives CASSSGTSGTYNEQFF. This rearrangement joins TRBV7-8 to TRBJ2-1; TRBD2 matches at 13 bases. The V gene's germline CDR1 is SGHVS and CDR2 FQNEAQ. This CDR3 is built from 16 residues. J lost 2 bases, V lost 4 bases, and 2 bases had no gene match.

Only one count was recorded for this clonotype. This chain connects TRBV6-2 or TRBV6-3 to TRBJ2-7; D uncertain. With 6 bases removed from V and 0 bases from J, the gap between germline ends came to 12 bases. The germline V gene has CDR1 MNHEY and CDR2 SVGEGT. The CDR3 is 14 residues long. CDR3 protein: CASSRRVPSYEQYF. CDR3 DNA: TGTGCCAGCAGCCGAAGGGTCCCCTCCTACGAGCAGTACTTC.

The V and J genes are TRBV5-1 and TRBJ1-1; 7 bases agree with TRBD1. CDR1 SGHRS and CDR2 YFSETQ come from the germline V gene. Germline trimming cut 5 bases from V and 5 bases from J; bases unmatched to any gene: 12. The CDR3 length is 15 residues. Here the CDR3 reads CASSVGGGGVTEAFF. The CDR3, as DNA: TGCGCCAGCAGTGTCGGAGGAGGGGGCGTAACTGAAGCTTTCTTT.

The chain couples TRBV28 to TRBJ1-5; tentatively, D is TRBD1 (5 bases). The CDR3 runs 16 residues. Germline assignment: CDR1 MDHEN and CDR2 SYDVKM. V lost 6 bases to trimming and J lost 3 bases, with 18 bases between them. Here the CDR3 reads CASRATLDTYNQPQHF. CDR3 in DNA: TGTGCCAGCAGAGCGACCCTGGACACCTACAATCAGCCCCAGCATTTT.

The CDR3 loop is CSAGQGTGNQPQHF. CDR3 sequence (DNA): TGCAGTGCTGGCCAGGGTACGGGCAATCAGCCCCAGCATTTT. The chain recombines TRBV20-1 with TRBJ1-5, with a weak D call TRBD1 (5 bases). V lost 5 bases and J lost 2, with 13 bases in between. From germline, CDR1 is DFQATT and CDR2 SNEGSKA (reference sequence). This CDR3 region has 14 residues.

The chain joins TRBV12-3 or TRBV12-4 to TRBJ1-3, with 7 bases that match TRBD1. V shed 6 bases and J 4 bases; nucleotides not matched to a gene: 12. This CDR3 contains 16 residues. CDR3 amino acids: CASRNSETGPGNTIYF. CDR3 DNA: TGTGCCAGCAGGAATTCCGAGACAGGGCCAGGAAACACCATATATTTT.

This clonotype was detected only a few times. This chain uses TRBV6-2 or TRBV6-3 with TRBJ1-1, with D possibly TRBD1 on 6 matching bases. Trimming took off 6 bases at V and 10 bases at J, with 18 bases between the two ends. CDR3 size: 13 residues. CDR1 is MNHEY, CDR2 SVGEGT, per germline. The CDR3 loop reads CASSNSGHGGAFF. The CDR3 DNA follows: TGTGCCAGCAGCAACTCGGGACACGGAGGAGCTTTCTTT.

The J gene is TRBJ1-3, the V gene TRBV5-1; D gene ambiguous. This CDR3 comprises 15 residues. Germline V gives CDR1 SGHRS, CDR2 YFSETQ. Trimming left V 0 bases short and J 4 bases short, with 11 bases between. The CDR3 region is CASSLDFGGGNTIYF. The CDR3 DNA reads TGCGCCAGCAGCTTGGACTTCGGAGGCGGAAACACCATATATTTT.

This rearrangement joins TRBV27 to TRBJ1-2; TRBD1 matches at 8 bases. The V gene's germline CDR1 is MNHEY and CDR2 SMNVEV (reference sequence). CDR3 length: 13 residues. V gave up 6 bases and J gave up 8 bases; unmatched junction bases: 8. CDR3 in amino acids: CASSSQGAAGYTF. CDR3 DNA sequence: TGTGCCAGCAGCTCGCAGGGGGCGGCGGGCTACACCTTC.

The table lists this clonotype with a count of one. This sequence joins TRBV7-2 and TRBJ1-6; D is uncertain. Per the germline V gene, CDR1 is SGHTA and CDR2 is FQGNSA. The CDR3 loop spans 12 amino acids. V was shortened by 1 base and J by 12 bases, with 7 bases between the two germline ends. CDR3 region: CASSLVSKPLHF. DNA for the CDR3: TGTGCCAGCAGCTTAGTCTCGAAACCCCTCCACTTT.

This clonotype occurred a few times. The chain combines TRBV7-8 with TRBJ1-6; no reliable D call. Germline V gene data show CDR1 as SGHVS and CDR2 as FQNEAQ. Trimming left V 5 bases short and J 6 bases short, with 5 bases between. The CDR3 consists of 12 residues. CDR3 sequence: CASSPINSPLHF. The CDR3 nucleotides read TGTGCCAGCAGCCCGATTAATTCACCCCTCCACTTT.

J is TRBJ1-1 and V is TRBV20-1; D is unclear. Trimming took off 5 bases at V and 7 bases at J, with 17 bases between the two ends. The CDR3 is 13 residues long. Per the germline V gene, CDR1 is DFQATT and CDR2 is SNEGSKA (reference sequence). The CDR3 bases are TGCAGTGCTTTTAAGGGTGTTTTGGGTGAAGCTTTCTTT. The encoded protein is CSAFKGVLGEAFF.

The chain joins TRBV9 to TRBJ2-5; D gene unclear. Germline CDR1 is SGDLS and CDR2 is YYNGEE. The CDR3 has 14 amino acids. V lost 4 bases and J 1 base, leaving 11 bases between the germline ends. In DNA, the CDR3 is TGTGCCAGCAGCCCCATAAGGGCCCAAGAGACCCAGTACTTC. It specifies CASSPIRAQETQYF.

The V call is TRBV20-1, the J call TRBJ1-5; 8 positions agree with TRBD1. In germline, CDR1 is DFQATT, CDR2 SNEGSKA (reference sequence). The ends lost 4 bases at V and 0 bases at J; junction bases unmatched: 5. The CDR3 is made up of 15 amino acids. CDR3 residues: CSANRGLDSNQPQHF. The CDR3 DNA is TGCAGTGCTAACAGGGGGTTGGATAGCAATCAGCCCCAGCATTTT.

This clonotype appeared a few times. The chain employs TRBV20-1 and TRBJ1-5, with 8 bases identical to TRBD1. Germline values: CDR1 DFQATT, CDR2 SNEGSKA (reference sequence). The CDR3 is 15 residues long. J was trimmed by 9 bases and V by 6 bases; bases with no gene match: 16. The CDR3 sequence: CSALDREIASGPQHF. CDR3 bases: TGCAGTGCGCTGGACAGGGAGATAGCCTCTGGGCCCCAGCATTTT.

V gene TRBV12-3 or TRBV12-4 combines with J gene TRBJ2-7; D gene ambiguous. There are 13 residues in the CDR3. Trimming took off 3 bases at V and 3 bases at J, with 9 bases between the two ends. CDR3 DNA sequence: TGTGCCAGCAGTTTTGAGCCGGGCTACGAGCAGTACTTC. Its protein product is CASSFEPGYEQYF.

The chain is built from TRBV12-3 or TRBV12-4 and TRBJ2-1; D possibly matches TRBD1 or TRBD2 (5 bases each). V was clipped by 4 bases and J by 5 bases, with 21 bases between them. The CDR3 sequence is 17 residues long. CDR3 DNA: TGTGCCAGCAGTTCGGGGCTTGTAGGGAGATCGGACAATGAGCAGTTCTTC. As protein: CASSSGLVGRSDNEQFF.

The rearrangement joins TRBV7-9 to TRBJ1-1; D gene ambiguous. V was clipped by 5 bases and J by 4 bases, with 14 bases between them. CDR1 is SEHNR, CDR2 FQNEAQ, per germline (reference sequence). The length of the CDR3 is 14 residues. As DNA, the CDR3 is TGTGCCAGCAGCATACCTCCGGGAGGCACTGAAGCTTTCTTT. Translating gives CASSIPPGGTEAFF.

The J gene is TRBJ1-3, the V gene TRBV12-3 or TRBV12-4, with D uncertain. CDR3 size: 18 residues. The germline V and J ends were trimmed by 1 base and 0 bases, with 16 bases remaining between them. CDR3 sequence (DNA): TGTGCCAGCAGTTTAGATGGCGGCCAAGGTTCCTCTGGAAACACCATATATTTT. Its translation is CASSLDGGQGSSGNTIYF.

The chain is built from TRBV28 and TRBJ1-6; unclear D gene. The germline V gene has CDR1 MDHEN and CDR2 SYDVKM. The CDR3 contains 15 residues. V lost 5 bases to trimming and J lost 7 bases, with 15 bases between them. In nucleotides, the CDR3 is TGTGCCAGCAGTATTGTCCGCTCGGGGAATTCACCCCTCCACTTT. This codes for CASSIVRSGNSPLHF.

There are a few counts of this clonotype. The genes are TRBV12-3 or TRBV12-4 and TRBJ1-1, with D uncertain. This CDR3 is 12 amino acids long. The germline V and J ends were trimmed by 6 bases and 8 bases, with 13 bases remaining between them. The CDR3 coding sequence is TGTGCCAGCAGCCGTTTCTCAGCGGAAGCTTTCTTT. Its protein is CASSRFSAEAFF.

This chain links TRBV6-4 with TRBJ1-3, with D hard to call. Trimming took 2 bases from V and 3 from J, leaving 11 bases between them. The germline CDR1 and CDR2 sequences are MRHNA and SNTAGT. There are 15 residues in the CDR3. CDR3 nucleotides: TGTGCCAGCAGTGACCCTCGGGGAGATGGAAACACCATATATTTT. Translated: CASSDPRGDGNTIYF.

In DNA, the CDR3 is TGTGCCAGCAGTTTAGGGACAGACACTAACTATGGCTACACCTTC. The encoded protein is CASSLGTDTNYGYTF. The V call is TRBV12-3 or TRBV12-4, the J call TRBJ1-2; D is possibly TRBD1 (6 bases). The CDR3 is 15 amino acids. Trimming took 1 base from V and 0 from J, leaving 9 bases between them.

V usage is TRBV6-5 and J usage is TRBJ1-6, with a weak D call TRBD1 (6 bases). Trimming removed 0 bases from V and 8 bases from J, with 11 bases in between. CDR1 and CDR2 from the germline V gene are MNHEY and SVGAGI. The CDR3 spans 15 residues. As DNA, the CDR3 is TGTGCCAGCAGTTACTCGTCACAGGGACATTCACCCCTCCACTTT. Its translation is CASSYSSQGHSPLHF.

With respect to this clonotype: One end of the junction is discordant with germline, which a read error may explain. This chain links TRBV7-9 with TRBJ1-1, with 8 bases lining up with TRBD1. The CDR3 consists of 12 residues. Germline loops: CDR1 SEHNR, CDR2 FQNEAQ (reference sequence). CDR3 residues: CAGRGRRSEAFF. The CDR3 DNA reads as TGTGCCGGCAGGGGGCGGAGATCTGAAGCTTTCTTT.

This chain links TRBV6-6 with TRBJ1-3; a possible D gene is TRBD1 (5 bases). Germline V lookup: CDR1 MNHNY, CDR2 SVGAGI (reference sequence). V was clipped by 2 bases and J by 0 bases, with 8 bases between them. This CDR3 spans 15 amino acids. CDR3 in DNA: TGTGCCAGCAGTTACCCGGGGGTCTCTGGAAACACCATATATTTT. As protein: CASSYPGVSGNTIYF.

The V and J genes are TRBV27 and TRBJ1-5, with D perhaps matching TRBD1 (5 bases). V lost 5 bases to trimming and J lost 4 bases, with 12 bases between them. CDR3 size: 14 residues. Looked up from germline, CDR1 is MNHEY and CDR2 is SMNVEV (reference sequence). Here the CDR3 reads CASSGAGRNQPQHF. CDR3 nucleotides: TGTGCCAGCAGTGGCGCGGGACGGAATCAGCCCCAGCATTTT.

The chain employs TRBV12-3 or TRBV12-4 and TRBJ2-7; either TRBD1 or TRBD2 may fit D (5 bases each). The CDR3 runs to 12 residues. V was cut by 6 bases and J by 5 bases, with 11 bases left in between. This chain's CDR3 is CASRDLGDEQYF. In DNA, the CDR3 is TGTGCCAGCAGGGACCTGGGGGACGAGCAGTACTTC.

As concerns this clonotype: Germline is not matched at one junction end, which may reflect a read error. The V gene is TRBV4-1, the J gene TRBJ1-4, with D unclear. This CDR3 has 15 residues. CDR1 is MGHRA and CDR2 is YSYEKL in the germline V gene. The chain's CDR3 is CASSEDWRNNEKLFF. CDR3 nucleotides: TGCGCCAGCAGCGAAGACTGGAGAAATAATGAAAAACTGTTTTTT.

This clonotype was picked up a small number of times. The genes are TRBV12-3 or TRBV12-4 and TRBJ1-5; D gene uncertain. V was trimmed by 3 bases and J by 7 bases, leaving 13 bases between them. This CDR3 contains 14 residues. In DNA form, the CDR3 reads TGTGCCAGCAGTTTCCATTGGGATCGCCAGCCCCAGCATTTT. It yields the protein CASSFHWDRQPQHF.

This clonotype was observed many times. V gene TRBV4-3 combines with J gene TRBJ2-3; TRBD2 is a possible D gene (7 bases). Germline V gene lookup returns CDR1 LGHNA and CDR2 YSLEER. V was clipped by 0 bases and J by 4 bases, with 14 bases between them. There are 16 residues in the CDR3. The CDR3 DNA follows: TGCGCCAGCAGCCAAGATGGGGGGGCAGGGGCAGATACGCAGTATTTT. Translation: CASSQDGGAGADTQYF.